The entry below gives a single TCR beta chain sequence along with its context. The antigen it recognizes is unknown. Within one base of it there is no much larger clone, and no base qualities were kept. Inclusive of the bounding cysteine and phenylalanine, the CDR3 is 14 residues long. Kept here is only the CDR3 DNA, which spans 42 bases and is read in frame from base 1. Trimming takes 3 bases from V and 0 bases from J, and the germline ends sit 7 bases apart. Looking up the germline V gene yields CDR1 SGHTA and CDR2 FQGTGA. TCR beta repertoires were profiled from peripheral blood of 13 young patients with multiple sclerosis to demonstrate the VDJtools post-analysis software. Multiple sclerosis patients were children and adolescents aged 6 to 15 years. Receptor libraries were prepared by PCR. TCRdb shows the sequencer as Illumina HiSeq 2500. To reduce PCR and sequencing biases, unique molecular identifiers were built into the TCR beta cDNA libraries. Around 500,000 cDNA molecules were obtained for every 1 to 10 million input T cells, so each molecule roughly corresponded to one T cell. The patient libraries were prepared and sequenced with the same protocol used for the earlier healthy control dataset. Within a given batch, samples were prepared together, multiplexed and sequenced on the same HiSeq lane. The original pipeline was this. MIGEC handled the raw barcoded reads, throwing out single-read molecular identifier groups before consensus assembly and CDR3 extraction. Clonotype tables were post-analysed with VDJtools, normalizing diversity by down-sampling all datasets to the smallest sample size. To correct batch-related cross-sample contamination, repertoire overlap clustering matched CDR3 amino acid sequences but not nucleotide sequences. The public reads were run again by TCRdb, first through fastp at Q25 and then through MiXCR, and only productive beta chains were kept. For every CDR3 protein sequence, its rows merge into one entry that carries the most common genes and DNA. The V and J calls and clone size come from TCRdb's table, not from the authors' own analysis. This sample holds over 300,000 distinct CDR3 sequences; about a third were observed only once. 13% of the sample is held by the ten biggest clonotypes.

These data belong to a study of post-analysis software for immune sequencing data (dated by TCRdb to between 2014 and 2017). Regarding the study in general: Recorded disease courses included relapsing-remitting, secondary progressive and progressive-relapsing multiple sclerosis, with some patients lacking subtype annotation. The multiple sclerosis patient repertoires were compared with under 13 previously published healthy control repertoires from donors aged about 6 to 25 years. A subset of samples was prepared in parallel using single-end sample barcoding, then pooled and co-amplified after Illumina adapter ligation. Points the paper makes about the study in general: The multiple sclerosis patient group was slightly younger than the control group. Direct clustering with F measure revealed strong co-clustering of samples prepared in the same batch, which led to a batch-effect correction. About 5 TRBV segments, including TRBV5-6, TRBV5-1 and TRBV20-1, were significantly more frequent in patients than controls. Compared with controls, multiple sclerosis patients had significantly lower normalized Chao1 diversity, a finding suggesting substantial peripheral T-cell clonal expansion.

Sequenced: blood. The sequence derives from a girl between 10 and 17 years old with multiple sclerosis. Recombination joined TRBV7-3 with TRBJ2-3; the D segment cannot be called with confidence. The CDR3: CASSLNPSTDTQYF. The sequence in DNA is TGTGCCAGCAGCTTGAACCCGAGCACAGATACGCAGTATTTT. Beyond the CDR3, the reference TRBV7-3 and TRBJ2-3 genes provide the residues; the full variable domain reads: GAGVSQTPSNKVTEKGKYVELRCDPISGHTALYWYRQSLGQGPEFLIYFQGTGAADDSGLPNDRFFAVRPEGSVSTLKIQRTERGDSAVYLCASSLNPSTDTQYFGPGTRLTVL.